The 20 T cell receptor beta chains below were found in one sample sequenced in a study of blood T cell repertoires in COVID-19. The table came from immunoSEQ multiplex PCR; TCRdb's copy has only in-frame clones and leaves some out. The data show about 240,000 clones, with around 87% seen just once and around 2.8% held by the top ten. The sequencing sample was made of peripheral blood. All receptors come from a woman younger than 45 who had recovered from COVID-19.

The chain employs TRBV12-5 and TRBJ1-5; D gene unclear. V was trimmed by 4 bases and J by 13 bases, leaving 11 bases between them. CDR3 length equals 11 residues. Germline CDR1 LGHNT, CDR2 FRNRAP. The CDR3 is CASGSLTIQHF. For the CDR3, the DNA is TGTGCTAGTGGTTCTTTAACTATACAGCATTTT.

This clone came up a few times. V usage is TRBV6-1 and J usage is TRBJ1-4, with 9 bases lining up with TRBD1. CDR1 MNHNS and CDR2 SASEGT come from the germline V gene. The CDR3 has 16 residues. V lost 2 bases, J lost 10 bases, and 11 bases stayed unmatched. For the CDR3, the DNA is TGTGCCAGCAGTGAATATAGGACAGGGGATTCGGGAAAACTGTTTTTT. Residues: CASSEYRTGDSGKLFF.

V and J are TRBV19 and TRBJ1-3, with D hard to call. Germline V gene data show CDR1 as LNHDA and CDR2 as SQIVND (reference sequence). V was clipped by 4 bases and J by 1 base, with 17 bases between them. The CDR3 has 17 amino acids. DNA for the CDR3: TGTGCCAGTAGTAAAGATCCCTACGACAATTCTGGAAACACCATATATTTT. Residues: CASSKDPYDNSGNTIYF.

V and J are TRBV9 and TRBJ2-3, with 10 nucleotides matching TRBD1. CDR1 is SGDLS, CDR2 YYNGEE, per germline. CDR3 length: 17 residues. V shed 0 bases and J 2 bases; nucleotides not matched to a gene: 6. The DNA of the CDR3 is TGTGCCAGCAGCGTAGCTAAGACAGGGGGCCTCACAGATACGCAGTATTTT. It specifies CASSVAKTGGLTDTQYF.

The chain couples TRBV7-8 to TRBJ1-1, with D possibly being TRBD1 (6 bases). Between the trimmed V and J ends, which lost 1 base and 4 bases, there was a span of 16 bases. The CDR3 is 16 amino acids. Germline assignment: CDR1 SGHVS and CDR2 FQNEAQ. The CDR3 coding sequence is TGTGCCAGCAGCTTAGAAGGGGTAGGGGGTGGCACTGAAGCTTTCTTT. It codes for CASSLEGVGGGTEAFF.

The table lists this clone with a few counts. This chain uses TRBV2 with TRBJ1-4, with a tentative D call TRBD1 (5 bases). CDR1 is SNHLY, CDR2 FYNNEI, per germline. CDR3 length: 14 amino acids. V dropped 5 bases and J dropped 4 bases, with 11 bases sitting between them. The CDR3 sequence: CASSLRTNNEKLFF. DNA of the CDR3: TGTGCCAGCAGTTTGCGGACAAATAATGAAAAACTGTTTTTT.

This chain joins TRBV3-1 (or the pseudogene TRBV3-2) and TRBJ2-1, with 11 bases lining up with TRBD2. CDR1 LGHDT and CDR2 YNNKEL come from the germline V gene (reference sequence). The length of the CDR3 is 17 residues. V trimming: 1 base; J trimming: 4 bases; junction bases outside the gene matches: 6. CDR3 DNA: TGTGCCAGCAGCCAAGGAGTTAGCGGGGGGGCTTACAATGAGCAGTTCTTC. Protein: CASSQGVSGGAYNEQFF.

The chain employs TRBV7-8 and TRBJ1-1, with 7 bases identical to TRBD1. CDR3 length: 13 amino acids. J was trimmed by 5 bases and V by 6 bases; bases with no gene match: 6. Germline CDR1 and CDR2: SGHVS and FQNEAQ. Here the CDR3 reads CASRTGTVTEAFF. The DNA of the CDR3 is TGTGCCAGCAGGACCGGGACAGTAACTGAAGCTTTCTTT. The variable domain in full, completed from reference TRBV7-8 and TRBJ1-1, reads GAGVSQSPRYKVAKRGQDVALRCDPISGHVSLFWYQQALGQGPEFLTYFQNEAQLDKSGLPSDRFFAERPEGSVSTLKIQRTQQEDSAVYLCASRTGTVTEAFFGQGTRLTVV.

The rearrangement links TRBV7-2 to TRBJ2-5; D is uncertain. This CDR3 comprises 15 residues. Trimming removed 1 base at V and 5 bases at J, with 14 bases between. Germline loops: CDR1 SGHTA, CDR2 FQGNSA. In DNA, the CDR3 is TGTGCCAGCAGCTTAGATAGTTCCGTCCCTGAGACCCAGTACTTC. This sequence encodes CASSLDSSVPETQYF.

This chain links TRBV7-2 with TRBJ1-4, with D possibly TRBD1 on 6 matching bases. Trimming removed 5 bases at V and 4 bases at J, with 11 bases between. Germline V gene sequence: CDR1 SGHTA, CDR2 FQGNSA. The CDR3 is 14 amino acids. The CDR3 is CASSPGTFNEKLFF. The CDR3, as DNA: TGTGCCAGCAGCCCGGGGACATTTAATGAAAAACTGTTTTTT.

This chain joins TRBV11-3 and TRBJ1-6, with 7 bases identical to TRBD1. CDR1 and CDR2 from the germline V gene are SGHNT and YENEEA. V was pared by 5 bases and J by 18 bases, with 10 bases of the junction left unmatched. The CDR3 has 12 amino acids. CDR3 nucleotide sequence: TGTGCCAGCAGCCGTTCCGGGACAGTTCCCCACTTT. It codes for CASSRSGTVPHF. Based on the CDR3 plus reference TRBV11-3 and TRBJ1-6, the full variable domain is EAGVVQSPRYKIIEKKQPVAFWCNPISGHNTLYWYLQNLGQGPELLIRYENEEAVDDSQLPKDRFSAERLKGVDSTLKIQPAELGDSAVYLCASSRSGTVPHFGNGTRLTVT.

This chain connects TRBV18 to TRBJ2-7; TRBD1 is a possible D gene (5 bases). The V gene lost 0 bases and the J gene lost 2 bases, with 11 bases spanning the gap. Per germline, CDR1 KGHSH and CDR2 LQKENI. The CDR3 totals 15 residues. This chain's CDR3 is CASSPPQDTAYEQYF. The CDR3 DNA reads as TGTGCCAGCTCACCACCACAGGACACAGCCTACGAGCAGTACTTC.

The V gene is TRBV25-1, the J gene TRBJ2-5; a possible D gene is TRBD2 (7 bases). CDR3 length: 14 residues. The germline V and J ends were trimmed by 3 bases and 6 bases, with 14 bases remaining between them. Germline CDR1 MGHDK, CDR2 SYGVNS. CDR3 loop: CASSEGGGAKTQYF. The CDR3 coding sequence is TGTGCCAGCAGTGAGGGAGGGGGGGCAAAGACCCAGTACTTC.

V usage is TRBV7-2 and J usage is TRBJ2-2; TRBD2 agrees at 8 bases. J gave up 4 bases and V 3 bases, and 7 bases lay outside the gene matches. CDR1 and CDR2 (germline): SGHTA, FQGNSA. CDR3 length equals 16 residues. CDR3 DNA: TGTGCCAGCAGCTTGGTTAGCGGGGACCTCACCGGGGAGCTGTTTTTT. Protein: CASSLVSGDLTGELFF. Together with reference TRBV7-2 and TRBJ2-2, the CDR3 gives the full variable domain: GAGVSQSPSNKVTEKGKDVELRCDPISGHTALYWYRQSLGQGLEFLIYFQGNSAPDKSGLPSDRFSAERTGGSVSTLTIQRTQQEDSAVYLCASSLVSGDLTGELFFGEGSRLTVL.

This clone was observed a handful of times. The chain recombines TRBV19 with TRBJ1-6; D not certain. CDR1 and CDR2 from the germline V gene are LNHDA and SQIVND (reference sequence). The CDR3 totals 13 residues. V was pared by 10 bases and J by 8 bases, with 15 bases between. The chain's CDR3 is CATAREGDSPLHF. The DNA for the CDR3 is TGTGCCACAGCGCGGGAAGGTGATTCACCCCTCCACTTT.

This clone was detected once. The chain's CDR3 is CASSLAGGRSTDTQYF. In DNA form, the CDR3 reads TGTGCCAGCAGCTTGGCCGGGGGGAGAAGCACAGATACGCAGTATTTT. The genes are TRBV5-5 and TRBJ2-3; 7 bases are a match to TRBD2. V lost 0 bases, J lost 0 bases, and 4 bases stayed unmatched. Germline V gene data show CDR1 as SGHKS and CDR2 as YYEKEE (reference sequence). The CDR3 runs to 16 residues.

The rearrangement links TRBV9 to TRBJ2-2, with D possibly being TRBD1 (6 bases). Looked up from germline, CDR1 is SGDLS and CDR2 is YYNGEE. The V end lost 1 base, the J end lost 6 bases, and 13 bases lay between the germline ends. This CDR3 is built from 15 residues. The CDR3 DNA reads TGTGCCAGCAGCGTAACCCAAACAGGGTCCGGGGAGCTGTTTTTT. It specifies CASSVTQTGSGELFF.

V usage is TRBV7-8 and J usage is TRBJ2-1, with 8 bases fitting TRBD1. J lost 6 bases, V lost 5 bases, and 9 bases had no gene match. The CDR3 totals 15 residues. Germline V gives CDR1 SGHVS, CDR2 FQNEAQ. In nucleotides, the CDR3 is TGTGCCAGCAGCGTAGAGGCGACAGGGGTCAATGAGCAGTTCTTC. Its protein is CASSVEATGVNEQFF.

The V and J genes are TRBV5-5 and TRBJ2-7, with D perhaps TRBD2 (7 bases). Germline CDR1 SGHKS, CDR2 YYEKEE (reference sequence). Trimming stripped 0 bases from V and 0 bases from J, with 13 bases between. This CDR3 spans 16 amino acids. This CDR3 reads CASSLAIRGASYEQYF. CDR3 nucleotides: TGTGCCAGCAGCTTGGCAATTCGGGGGGCCTCCTACGAGCAGTACTTC.

To note about this clone: At the DNA level, this CDR3 is encoded by other sequences in the same sample as well. This rearrangement joins TRBV5-1 to TRBJ1-1; D is ambiguous. Looked up from germline, CDR1 is SGHRS and CDR2 is YFSETQ. This CDR3 is built from 15 residues. Trimming cost V 0 bases and J 0 bases, with 9 bases left between them. CDR3 sequence (DNA): TGCGCCAGCAGCTTGGACGGAGGAATGAACACTGAAGCTTTCTTT. Protein product: CASSLDGGMNTEAFF.